The 17 T cell receptor beta chains in this list originate from one sample, sequenced in a study of CD8 T cells in Susac syndrome. Random hexamers were used to reverse transcribe the RNA input (about 0.45 to 1 ug). From the immunoSEQ multiplex PCR reads, TCRdb called clonotypes with MiXCR, one entry per CDR3 protein. The sample records about 180,000 distinct CDR3 sequences, roughly 95% being singletons. The specimen was CD8+ T cells from PBMCs. The receptors were sampled from a human donor with multiple sclerosis.

This rearrangement joins TRBV27 to TRBJ1-2; D gene uncertain. Germline CDR1 is MNHEY and CDR2 is SMNVEV (reference sequence). Trimming shortened V by 2 bases and J by 3 bases, and 13 bases separated the two germline ends. This CDR3 is built from 15 residues. This CDR3 is CASSLTLSLDYGYTF. As DNA, the CDR3 is TGTGCCAGCAGTTTAACACTGTCACTAGACTATGGCTACACCTTC.

The V gene is TRBV9, the J gene TRBJ2-7; a possible D gene is TRBD2 (7 bases). Trimming shortened V by 6 bases and J by 5 bases, and 21 bases separated the two germline ends. The germline CDR1 and CDR2 sequences are SGDLS and YYNGEE. The CDR3 sequence is 15 residues long. The CDR3 DNA reads as TGTGCCAGCAACCTAATGGGCCGGGGGGCGGACGAGCAGTACTTC. Translation: CASNLMGRGADEQYF. Full variable domain (rest looked up from reference TRBV9 and TRBJ2-7): DSGVTQTPKHLITATGQRVTLRCSPRSGDLSVYWYQQSLDQGLQFLIQYYNGEERAKGNILERFSAQQFPDLHSELNLSSLELGDSALYFCASNLMGRGADEQYFGPGTRLTVT.

V is TRBV4-1 and J is TRBJ1-1; no clear D gene. The germline V and J ends were trimmed by 0 bases and 5 bases, with 10 bases remaining between them. Germline V gene sequence: CDR1 MGHRA, CDR2 YSYEKL. The CDR3 spans 14 residues. For the CDR3, the DNA is TGCGCCAGCAGCCAAGAAGCACTCGGGACTGAAGCTTTCTTT. Encoded protein: CASSQEALGTEAFF.

DNA of the CDR3: TGCAGTGCCATGAGACCGAGTAATAATGAAAAACTGTTTTTT. Its protein product is CSAMRPSNNEKLFF. The V call is TRBV20-1, the J call TRBJ1-4; D gene ambiguous. V was clipped by 6 bases and J by 4 bases, with 15 bases between them. The CDR3 contains 14 residues. In germline, CDR1 is DFQATT, CDR2 SNEGSKA (reference sequence).

J is TRBJ2-5 and V is TRBV9; 10 positions match TRBD2. Unmatched junction bases numbered 4, after V lost 6 bases and J lost 5 bases. The CDR3 is made up of 13 amino acids. Germline loops: CDR1 SGDLS, CDR2 YYNGEE. The CDR3 region has the DNA TGTGCCAGCACTAGCGGGGGCGAGGAGACCCAGTACTTC. It yields the protein CASTSGGEETQYF.

V gene TRBV9 combines with J gene TRBJ1-6, with 8 bases identical to TRBD1. The CDR3 sequence is 15 residues long. Germline values: CDR1 SGDLS, CDR2 YYNGEE. V lost 2 bases to trimming and J lost 8 bases; unmatched junction nucleotides: 6. The CDR3: CASSVGGTGDSPLHF. CDR3 sequence (DNA): TGTGCCAGCAGCGTCGGGGGGACAGGTGATTCACCCCTCCACTTT.

The chain has TRBV24-1 and TRBJ1-2; D is possibly TRBD1 (5 bases). Trimming removed 4 bases from V and 7 bases from J, with 6 bases in between. Looked up from germline, CDR1 is KGHDR and CDR2 is SFDVKD. The CDR3 has 11 amino acids. The CDR3 bases are TGTGCCACCAGTGACGGGGGTGGCTACACCTTC. The encoded protein is CATSDGGGYTF.

J is TRBJ2-5 and V is TRBV24-1; D may be TRBD2 (5 bases). This CDR3 is built from 15 residues. Trimming took off 4 bases at V and 4 bases at J, with 15 bases between the two ends. Germline V CDR1 and CDR2: KGHDR, SFDVKD. The CDR3 DNA follows: TGTGCCACCAGTGAGGGGAGACGGCTCCTAGAGACCCAGTACTTC. Its protein product is CATSEGRRLLETQYF.

The chain carries TRBV20-1 and TRBJ2-1, with a weak D call TRBD2 (5 bases). CDR1 is DFQATT and CDR2 is SNEGSKA in the germline V gene (reference sequence). V lost 3 bases and J 9 bases, leaving 12 bases between the germline ends. The CDR3 is 12 amino acids. CDR3 bases: TGCAGTGCTAGGACTAACCTCCCTGAGCAGTTCTTC. It translates to CSARTNLPEQFF.

The genes are TRBV5-4 and TRBJ2-1, with 12 bases fitting TRBD2. The J segment lost 10 bases and the V segment lost 4 bases, leaving 6 bases of the junction unmatched. The CDR3 is 14 residues long. CDR1 is SGHNT and CDR2 is YYREEE in the germline V gene (reference sequence). The CDR3 bases are TGTGCCAGCAGCCTCGGACTAGCGGGACTAGAGCAGTTCTTC. Translated: CASSLGLAGLEQFF.

The V and J genes are TRBV6-6 and TRBJ1-2, with TRBD1 matching over 8 bases. CDR1 MNHNY and CDR2 SVGAGI come from the germline V gene (reference sequence). The junction had 5 bases not matched to a gene; V was cut back by 0 bases and J by 5 bases. The CDR3 has 15 amino acids. The CDR3 coding sequence is TGTGCCAGCAGTTACTCGCCAGGGGGCTGGTATGGCTACACCTTC. Amino acid sequence: CASSYSPGGWYGYTF.

The chain uses TRBV15 and TRBJ2-7; unclear D gene. CDR3 length: 12 residues. Per the germline V gene, CDR1 is LNHNV and CDR2 is YYDKDF (reference sequence). The ends were cut back, 1 base at V and 3 bases at J, with 4 bases in the middle. The chain's CDR3 is CATSRVGYEQYF. The CDR3 DNA is TGTGCCACCAGCAGAGTCGGCTACGAGCAGTACTTC.

There are a few counts of this clonotype. V is TRBV29-1 and J is TRBJ2-1; TRBD2 matches 10 bases. This CDR3 is built from 15 residues. From germline, CDR1 is SQVTM and CDR2 ANQGSEA. J was trimmed by 2 bases and V by 3 bases; bases with no gene match: 4. This CDR3 is CSVEGLAGAYNEQFF. CDR3 nucleotide sequence: TGCAGCGTTGAGGGGCTAGCGGGGGCCTACAATGAGCAGTTCTTC.

The chain links TRBV4-1 to TRBJ2-6; D gene uncertain. Looked up from germline, CDR1 is MGHRA and CDR2 is YSYEKL. The V end was cut by 4 bases, the J end by 0 bases, with 7 bases between. The CDR3 loop spans 15 amino acids. The CDR3 region has the DNA TGCGCCAGCAGCCCCGAATTCTCTGGGGCCAACGTCCTGACTTTC. This codes for CASSPEFSGANVLTF.

The chain links TRBV24-1 to TRBJ2-5, with D possibly matching TRBD2 (5 bases). The V end lost 5 bases, the J end lost 0 bases, and 9 bases lay between the germline ends. The CDR3 runs 14 residues. The germline CDR1 and CDR2 sequences are KGHDR and SFDVKD. The CDR3 DNA is TGTGCCACCAGTGGAGGGCCGAACCAAGAGACCCAGTACTTC. Translating gives CATSGGPNQETQYF.

Only one count was recorded for this clonotype. The chain combines TRBV11-1 with TRBJ1-5, with D perhaps TRBD1 (5 bases). The V and J ends lost 1 base and 2 bases respectively, with 24 bases between them. The length of the CDR3 is 20 residues. Germline-derived CDR1 and CDR2 are SGHAT and FQDESV (reference sequence). In DNA form, the CDR3 reads TGTGCCAGCAGCTTAGGGTCTTCTAGTTGGGGGGTGACGGGCAATCAGCCCCAGCATTTT. This codes for CASSLGSSSWGVTGNQPQHF.

CDR3 amino acids: CASSQAGTEYNEQFF. The CDR3 DNA sequence: TGCGCCAGCAGCCAAGCTGGGACAGAGTACAATGAGCAGTTCTTC. The chain recombines TRBV4-1 with TRBJ2-1; 7 bases fit TRBD1. Germline V gene sequence: CDR1 MGHRA, CDR2 YSYEKL. V lost 1 base, J lost 4 bases, and 4 bases stayed unmatched. The CDR3 is 15 residues long.